The clone carrying this TCR beta chain was counted a single time. Its antigen is undetermined. This CDR3 is 15 amino acids long. V dropped 2 bases and J dropped 7 bases, with 12 bases sitting between them. Germline-derived CDR1 and CDR2 are KGHSH and LQKENI. These data belong to a study of T cell responses to AZD1222 COVID-19 vaccine. Study-level points and caveats: The breadth and depth of Spike-specific TCRs increased once two AZD1222 doses had been given.

Data came from immunoSEQ multiplex PCR; TCRdb stores just in-frame clones and leaves some out. Altogether about 67,000 clones are present, around four fifths being singletons, with the ten largest covering 5% to 6.5%. J is TRBJ1-6 and V is TRBV18; TRBD1 is a possible D gene (6 bases). This sequence originates from an adult who received the AZD1222 COVID-19 vaccine. This specimen consisted of peripheral blood, obtained 28 days after the second AZD1222 dose. CDR3 in amino acids: CASSPSGALNSPLHF. The CDR3 DNA reads TGTGCCAGCTCACCATCGGGGGCCCTCAATTCACCCCTCCACTTT.